This TCR beta chain was sequenced during a study of CD8+ T cells in alopecia areata. Stated treatment: oral pan-JAK inhibitor, 5-10 mg twice daily. Sequencing relied on a cDNA template that was reverse transcribed from extracted RNA. Sequenced by immunoSEQ multiplex PCR; TCRdb stores in-frame clones only, minus some. The repertoire holds some 190,000 clones, 45% to 60% seen once, with around 9.1% in the top ten. Germline CDR1 reads SGHAT; CDR2 reads FQNNGV. The germline V and J ends were trimmed by 5 bases and 3 bases, with 11 bases remaining between them. The CDR3 sequence is 13 residues long. Comment on this clone: Its antigen is not identified.

Study findings and constraints: Between patients, shared TCR sequences were less clear than in mice. This was possibly due in part to HLA diversity in the patient population. Scalp specimens additionally yield sequences from normal skin's resident alphabeta T cells. Many expanded lesional clones persisted during tofacitinib (in both scalp and blood). Scalp clonality and expanded CD8+ clones among the top 100 were significantly decreased by tofacitinib.

The sample here was CD8+ T cells sorted from blood, taken between weeks 51 and 52, from a patient treated with tofacitinib. The rearrangement uses TRBV11-2 and TRBJ2-7, with a tentative D call TRBD1 (6 bases). The sequence was obtained from a human donor with alopecia areata. The CDR3 sequence: CASSPTGRYEQYF. DNA for the CDR3: TGTGCCAGCAGCCCGACAGGTCGCTACGAGCAGTACTTC.